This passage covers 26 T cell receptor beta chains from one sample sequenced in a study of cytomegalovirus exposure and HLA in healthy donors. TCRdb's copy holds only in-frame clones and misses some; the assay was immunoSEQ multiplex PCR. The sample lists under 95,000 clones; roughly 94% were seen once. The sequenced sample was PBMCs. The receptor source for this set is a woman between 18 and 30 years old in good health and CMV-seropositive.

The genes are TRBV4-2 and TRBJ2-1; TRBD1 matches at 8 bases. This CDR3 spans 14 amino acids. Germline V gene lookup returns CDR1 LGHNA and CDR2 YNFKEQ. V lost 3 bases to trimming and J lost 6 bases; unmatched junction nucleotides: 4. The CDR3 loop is CASSQTGAGNEQFF. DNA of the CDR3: TGTGCCAGCAGCCAGACAGGGGCTGGCAATGAGCAGTTCTTC.

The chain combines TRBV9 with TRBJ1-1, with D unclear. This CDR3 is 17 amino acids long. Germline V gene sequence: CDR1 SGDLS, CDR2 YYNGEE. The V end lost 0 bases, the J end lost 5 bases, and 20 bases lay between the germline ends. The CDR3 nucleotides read TGTGCCAGCAGCGTAGGAGGTAGGATGACTCTTGTAACTGAAGCTTTCTTT. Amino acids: CASSVGGRMTLVTEAFF. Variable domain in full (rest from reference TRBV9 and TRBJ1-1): DSGVTQTPKHLITATGQRVTLRCSPRSGDLSVYWYQQSLDQGLQFLIQYYNGEERAKGNILERFSAQQFPDLHSELNLSSLELGDSALYFCASSVGGRMTLVTEAFFGQGTRLTVV.

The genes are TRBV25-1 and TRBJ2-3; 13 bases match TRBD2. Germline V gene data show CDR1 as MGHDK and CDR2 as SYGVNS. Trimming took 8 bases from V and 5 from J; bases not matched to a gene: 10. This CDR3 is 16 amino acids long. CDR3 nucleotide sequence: TGTGCCAGCGCCCGTGGACTAGCGGGGGCTGGAGATACGCAGTATTTT. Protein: CASARGLAGAGDTQYF.

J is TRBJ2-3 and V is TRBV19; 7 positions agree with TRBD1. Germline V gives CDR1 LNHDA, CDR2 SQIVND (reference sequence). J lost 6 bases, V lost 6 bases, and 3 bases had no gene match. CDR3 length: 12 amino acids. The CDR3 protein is CASRKTGDTQYF. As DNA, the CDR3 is TGTGCCAGTAGGAAGACAGGGGATACGCAGTATTTT.

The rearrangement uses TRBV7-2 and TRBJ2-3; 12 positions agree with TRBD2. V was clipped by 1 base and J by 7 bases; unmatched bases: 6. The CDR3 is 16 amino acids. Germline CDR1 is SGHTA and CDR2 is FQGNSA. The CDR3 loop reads CASSLEGTSGSNTQYF. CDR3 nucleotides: TGTGCCAGCAGCTTAGAGGGGACTAGCGGGTCCAATACGCAGTATTTT.

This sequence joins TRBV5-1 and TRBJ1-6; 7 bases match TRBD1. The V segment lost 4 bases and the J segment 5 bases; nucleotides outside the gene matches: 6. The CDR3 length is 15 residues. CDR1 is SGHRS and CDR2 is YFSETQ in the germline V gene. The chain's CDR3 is CASSLPGQNNSPLHF. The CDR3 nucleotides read TGCGCCAGCAGCCTTCCGGGACAGAATAATTCACCCCTCCACTTT.

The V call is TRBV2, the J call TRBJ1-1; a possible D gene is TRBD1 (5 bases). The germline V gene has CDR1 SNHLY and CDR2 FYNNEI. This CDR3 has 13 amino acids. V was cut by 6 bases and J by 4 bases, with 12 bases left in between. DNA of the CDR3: TGTGCCAGCAGCCCCACGGGGGTCACTGAAGCTTTCTTT. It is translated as CASSPTGVTEAFF.

DNA of the CDR3: TGTGCCAGCAGTTTAGGGTGGGGGGGATCCTACAATGAGCAGTTCTTC. It yields the protein CASSLGWGGSYNEQFF. The chain couples TRBV28 to TRBJ2-1; TRBD2 matches 7 bases. V gave up 2 bases and J gave up 1 base; unmatched junction bases: 5. In germline, CDR1 is MDHEN, CDR2 SYDVKM. The CDR3 sequence is 16 residues long.

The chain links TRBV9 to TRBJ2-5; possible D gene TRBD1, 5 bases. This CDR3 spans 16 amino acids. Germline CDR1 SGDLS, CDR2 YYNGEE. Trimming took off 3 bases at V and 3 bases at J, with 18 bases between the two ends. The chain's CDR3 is CASSDTSRQGKETQYF. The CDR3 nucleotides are TGTGCCAGCAGCGATACATCGCGGCAGGGAAAAGAGACCCAGTACTTC. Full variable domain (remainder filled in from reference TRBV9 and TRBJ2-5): DSGVTQTPKHLITATGQRVTLRCSPRSGDLSVYWYQQSLDQGLQFLIQYYNGEERAKGNILERFSAQQFPDLHSELNLSSLELGDSALYFCASSDTSRQGKETQYFGPGTRLLVL.

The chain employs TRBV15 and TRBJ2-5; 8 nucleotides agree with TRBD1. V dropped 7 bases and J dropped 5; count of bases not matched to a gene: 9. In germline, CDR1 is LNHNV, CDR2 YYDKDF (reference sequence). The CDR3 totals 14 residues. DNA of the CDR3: TGTGCCACCATGATTGCAGGGGGCTCCGAGACCCAGTACTTC. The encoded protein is CATMIAGGSETQYF. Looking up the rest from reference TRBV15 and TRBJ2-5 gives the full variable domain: DAMVIQNPRYQVTQFGKPVTLSCSQTLNHNVMYWYQQKSSQAPKLLFHYYDKDFNNEADTPDNFQSRRPNTSFCFLDIRSPGLGDTAMYLCATMIAGGSETQYFGPGTRLLVL.

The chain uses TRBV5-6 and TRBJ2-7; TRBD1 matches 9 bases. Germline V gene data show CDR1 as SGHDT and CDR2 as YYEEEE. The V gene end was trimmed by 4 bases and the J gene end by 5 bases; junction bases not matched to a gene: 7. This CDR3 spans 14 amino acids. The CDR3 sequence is CASSRTGEFHEQYF. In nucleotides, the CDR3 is TGTGCCAGCAGCAGGACAGGGGAATTCCACGAGCAGTACTTC.

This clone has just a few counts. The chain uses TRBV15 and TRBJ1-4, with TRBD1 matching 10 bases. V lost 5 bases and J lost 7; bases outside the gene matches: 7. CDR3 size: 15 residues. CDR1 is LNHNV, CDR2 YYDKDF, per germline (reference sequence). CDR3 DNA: TGTGCCACCAGCGGGGACAGGGGTTCGAGTGAAAAACTGTTTTTT. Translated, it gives CATSGDRGSSEKLFF.

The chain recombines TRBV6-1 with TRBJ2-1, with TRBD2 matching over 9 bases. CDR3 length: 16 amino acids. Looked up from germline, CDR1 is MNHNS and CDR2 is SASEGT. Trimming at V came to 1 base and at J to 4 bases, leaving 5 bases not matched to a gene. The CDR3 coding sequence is TGTGCCAGCAGTGAAGAGGGTAGCGGGGGTTACAATGAGCAGTTCTTC. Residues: CASSEEGSGGYNEQFF.

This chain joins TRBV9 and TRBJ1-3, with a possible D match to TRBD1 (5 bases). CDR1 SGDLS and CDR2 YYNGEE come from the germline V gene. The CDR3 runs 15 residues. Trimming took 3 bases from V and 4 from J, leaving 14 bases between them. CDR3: CASSGWGVTGNTIYF. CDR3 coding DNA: TGTGCCAGCAGCGGATGGGGGGTGACCGGAAACACCATATATTTT.

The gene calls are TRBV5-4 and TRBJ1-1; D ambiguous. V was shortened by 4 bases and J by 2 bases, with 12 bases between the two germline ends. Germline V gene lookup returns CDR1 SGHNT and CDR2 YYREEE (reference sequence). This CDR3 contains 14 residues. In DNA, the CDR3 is TGTGCCAGCAGCACGCCGACATTTAACACTGAAGCTTTCTTT. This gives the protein CASSTPTFNTEAFF.

The CDR3 DNA sequence: TGTGCCAGCAGCGTAGGAACAGGGATGGTCACAGATACGCAGTATTTT. This gives the protein CASSVGTGMVTDTQYF. The chain has TRBV9 and TRBJ2-3; TRBD1 might be the D (6 bases). V was pared by 0 bases and J by 2 bases, with 13 bases between. Germline CDR1 SGDLS, CDR2 YYNGEE. The CDR3 consists of 16 residues.

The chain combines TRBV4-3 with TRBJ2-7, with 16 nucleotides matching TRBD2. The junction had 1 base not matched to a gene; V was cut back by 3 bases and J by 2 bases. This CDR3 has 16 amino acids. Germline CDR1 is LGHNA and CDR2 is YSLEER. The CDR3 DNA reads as TGCGCCAGCAGCCACGGGACTAGCGGGGGGGCCTACGAGCAGTACTTC. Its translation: CASSHGTSGGAYEQYF.

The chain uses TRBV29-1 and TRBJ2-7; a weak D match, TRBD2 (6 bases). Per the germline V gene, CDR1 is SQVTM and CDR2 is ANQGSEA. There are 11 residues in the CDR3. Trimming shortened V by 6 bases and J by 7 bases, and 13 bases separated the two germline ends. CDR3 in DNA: TGCAGCGTCGGGACCGGAGGGGAGCAGTACTTC. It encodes CSVGTGGEQYF.

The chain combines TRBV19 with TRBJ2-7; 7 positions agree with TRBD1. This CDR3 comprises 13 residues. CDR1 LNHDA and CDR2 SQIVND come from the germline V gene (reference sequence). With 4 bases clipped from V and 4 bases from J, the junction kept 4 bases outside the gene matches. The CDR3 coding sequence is TGTGCCAGTAGTAGGACAGGATGGTACGAGCAGTACTTC. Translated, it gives CASSRTGWYEQYF.

This CDR3 is CASSYLEREGETQYF. As DNA, the CDR3 is TGTGCCAGCAGTTACCTTGAGCGGGAAGGGGAGACCCAGTACTTC. The V call is TRBV28, the J call TRBJ2-5; TRBD2 matches 7 bases. The V and J ends lost 4 bases and 5 bases, in that order; junction bases with no gene match: 10. The CDR3 is 15 amino acids. Per the germline V gene, CDR1 is MDHEN and CDR2 is SYDVKM.

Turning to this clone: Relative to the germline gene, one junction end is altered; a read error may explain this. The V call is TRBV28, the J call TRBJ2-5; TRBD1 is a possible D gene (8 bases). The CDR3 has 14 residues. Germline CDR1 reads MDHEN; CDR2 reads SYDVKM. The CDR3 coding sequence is TGTGCCAGCAATTTATCAGGGGGCGGGGGGACCCAGTACTTC. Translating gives CASNLSGGGGTQYF.

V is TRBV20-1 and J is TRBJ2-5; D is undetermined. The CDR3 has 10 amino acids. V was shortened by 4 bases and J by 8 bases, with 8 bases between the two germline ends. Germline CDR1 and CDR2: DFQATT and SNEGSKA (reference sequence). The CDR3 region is CSANKLTQYF. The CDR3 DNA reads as TGCAGTGCTAACAAATTAACCCAGTACTTC.

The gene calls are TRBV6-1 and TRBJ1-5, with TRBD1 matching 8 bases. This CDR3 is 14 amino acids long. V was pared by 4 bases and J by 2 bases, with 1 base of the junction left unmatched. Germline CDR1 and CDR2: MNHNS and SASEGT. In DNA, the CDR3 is TGTGCCAGCAGTGCGACAGGGGGCAATCAGCCCCAGCATTTT. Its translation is CASSATGGNQPQHF.

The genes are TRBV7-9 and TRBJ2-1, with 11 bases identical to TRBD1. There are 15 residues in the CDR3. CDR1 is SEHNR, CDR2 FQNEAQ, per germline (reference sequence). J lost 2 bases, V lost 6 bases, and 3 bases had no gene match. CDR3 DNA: TGTGCCAGCAGTTCGGGACAGGGGGCCTACAATGAGCAGTTCTTC. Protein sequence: CASSSGQGAYNEQFF.

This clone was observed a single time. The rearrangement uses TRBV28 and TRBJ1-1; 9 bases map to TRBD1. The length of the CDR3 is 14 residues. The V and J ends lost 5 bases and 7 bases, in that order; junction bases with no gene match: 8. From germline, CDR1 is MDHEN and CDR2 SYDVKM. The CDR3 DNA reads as TGTGCCAGCAGTGCCGGGACAGGGTTCATTGAAGCTTTCTTT. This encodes CASSAGTGFIEAFF. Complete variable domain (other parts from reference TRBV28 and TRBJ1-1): DVKVTQSSRYLVKRTGEKVFLECVQDMDHENMFWYRQDPGLGLRLIYFSYDVKMKEKGDIPEGYSVSREKKERFSLILESASTNQTSMYLCASSAGTGFIEAFFGQGTRLTVV.

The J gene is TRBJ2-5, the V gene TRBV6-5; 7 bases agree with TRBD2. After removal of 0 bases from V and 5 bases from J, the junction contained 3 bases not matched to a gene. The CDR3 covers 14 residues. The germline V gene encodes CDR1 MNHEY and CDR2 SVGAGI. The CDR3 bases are TGTGCCAGCAGTTACTCGACTAGCCGGGAGACCCAGTACTTC. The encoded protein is CASSYSTSRETQYF.